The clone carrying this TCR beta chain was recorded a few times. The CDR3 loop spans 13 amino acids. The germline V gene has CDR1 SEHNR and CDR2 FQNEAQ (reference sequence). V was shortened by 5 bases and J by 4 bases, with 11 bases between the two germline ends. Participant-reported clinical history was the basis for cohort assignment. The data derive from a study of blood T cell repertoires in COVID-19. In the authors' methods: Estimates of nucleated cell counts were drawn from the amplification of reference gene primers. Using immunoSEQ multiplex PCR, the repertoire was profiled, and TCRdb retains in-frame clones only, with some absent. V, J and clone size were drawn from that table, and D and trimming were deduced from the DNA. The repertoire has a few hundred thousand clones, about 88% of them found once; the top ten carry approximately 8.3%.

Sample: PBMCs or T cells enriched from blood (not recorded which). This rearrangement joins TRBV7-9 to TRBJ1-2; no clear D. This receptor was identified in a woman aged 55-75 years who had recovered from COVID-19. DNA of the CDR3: TGTGCCAGCAGCAACAATGAAATCTATGGCTACACCTTC. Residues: CASSNNEIYGYTF.